Listed below are T cell receptor beta chains from one sample, sequenced in a study of blood T cell repertoires in COVID-19. The protocol was immunoSEQ multiplex PCR, while the TCRdb copy is restricted to in-frame clones and leaves out a portion. This sample has fewer than 110,000 clones, with nearly 90% found just once. The sequenced sample was peripheral blood. The receptors were gathered from a man over 45 in a cohort sampled during active COVID-19. CDR3s leave out the opening cysteine and the closing phenylalanine or tryptophan. Rows give clone size only sometimes, using once, few, many, or a class for an expanded clone.

v_gene,j_gene,abundance,CDR3aa
TRBV11-2,TRBJ2-5,once,ASSRRDRAGETQY
TRBV10-3,TRBJ1-5,-,AISADRGVQPQH
TRBV6-5,TRBJ1-4,-,ASSMTGAKNEKLF
TRBV28,TRBJ1-4,once,ASSSNYRGGNEKLF
TRBV2,TRBJ2-1,-,ASSRGRAGGSEQF
TRBV7-8,TRBJ2-2,-,ASSLGVAGGRSTGELF
TRBV11-2,TRBJ2-5,-,ASKRGSGPLQETQY
TRBV3-1/TRBV3-2,TRBJ1-6,-,ASSQGVGVSPLH
TRBV6-5,TRBJ2-1,-,ASSYNPTSGGNEQF
TRBV3-1/TRBV3-2,TRBJ1-1,-,ASSQGGGSEAF
TRBV4-1,TRBJ1-6,-,ASSQVRDSPLH
TRBV4-1,TRBJ2-3,-,ASSQEARQGTDTQY
TRBV5-6,TRBJ2-1,once,ASSEGVEQF
TRBV6-2/TRBV6-3,TRBJ2-3,-,ASSFGLAGDTDTQY
TRBV11-3,TRBJ1-1,-,ASSPQEYTEAF
TRBV12-3/TRBV12-4,TRBJ2-7,once,ASSSGIGYEQY
TRBV7-9,TRBJ2-7,-,ASSSSTSPEY
TRBV7-9,TRBJ1-1,-,ASSGQLNTEAF
TRBV6-6,TRBJ1-4,-,ASSYSGQGASEKLF
TRBV25-1,TRBJ2-1,-,ASSEPGQGHEQF
TRBV19,TRBJ2-2,-,ASSIPGYTGELF
TRBV3-1/TRBV3-2,TRBJ1-2,-,ASSPGPGGGPYGYT